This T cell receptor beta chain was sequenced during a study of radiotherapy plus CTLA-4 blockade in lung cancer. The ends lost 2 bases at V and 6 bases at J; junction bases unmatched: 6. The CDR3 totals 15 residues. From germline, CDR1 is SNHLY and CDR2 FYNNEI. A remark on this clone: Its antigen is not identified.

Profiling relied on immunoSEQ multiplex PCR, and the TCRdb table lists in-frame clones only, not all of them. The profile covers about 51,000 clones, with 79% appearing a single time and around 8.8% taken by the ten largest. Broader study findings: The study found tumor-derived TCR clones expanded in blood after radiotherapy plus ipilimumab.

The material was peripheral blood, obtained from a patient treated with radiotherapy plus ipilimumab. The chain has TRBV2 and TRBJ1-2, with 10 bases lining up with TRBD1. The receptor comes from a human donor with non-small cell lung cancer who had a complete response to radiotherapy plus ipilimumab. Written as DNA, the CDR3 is TGTGCCAGCAGTGAAAGGACAGGGGGAAGGGATGGCTACACCTTC. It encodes CASSERTGGRDGYTF. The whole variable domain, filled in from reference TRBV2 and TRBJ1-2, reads EPEVTQTPSHQVTQMGQEVILRCVPISNHLYFYWYRQILGQKVEFLVSFYNNEISEKSEIFDDQFSVERPDGSNFTLKIRSTKLEDSAMYFCASSERTGGRDGYTFGSGTRLTVV.